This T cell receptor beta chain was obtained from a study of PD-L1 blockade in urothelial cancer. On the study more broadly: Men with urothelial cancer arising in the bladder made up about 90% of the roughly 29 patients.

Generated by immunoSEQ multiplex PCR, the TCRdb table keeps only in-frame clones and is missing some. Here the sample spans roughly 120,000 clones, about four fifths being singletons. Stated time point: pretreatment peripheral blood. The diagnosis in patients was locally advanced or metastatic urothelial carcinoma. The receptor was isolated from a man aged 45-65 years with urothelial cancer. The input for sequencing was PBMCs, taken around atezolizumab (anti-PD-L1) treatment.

CDR3 residues: CASSTGDWQGEQYF. For the CDR3, the DNA is TGTGCCAGCAGTACAGGGGACTGGCAGGGCGAGCAGTACTTC. The rearrangement links TRBV6-1 to TRBJ2-7; D might be TRBD1 (7 bases). The length of the CDR3 is 14 residues. The germline V and J ends were trimmed by 5 bases and 6 bases, with 17 bases remaining between them. Germline CDR1 is MNHNS and CDR2 is SASEGT.